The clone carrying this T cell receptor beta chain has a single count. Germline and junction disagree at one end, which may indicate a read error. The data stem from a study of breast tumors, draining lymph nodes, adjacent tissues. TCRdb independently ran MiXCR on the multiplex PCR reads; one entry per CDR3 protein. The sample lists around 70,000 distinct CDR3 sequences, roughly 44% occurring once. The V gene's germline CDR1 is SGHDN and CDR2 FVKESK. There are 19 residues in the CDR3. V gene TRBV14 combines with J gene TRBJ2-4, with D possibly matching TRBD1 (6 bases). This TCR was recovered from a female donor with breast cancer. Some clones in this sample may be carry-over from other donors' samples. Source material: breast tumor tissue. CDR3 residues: CAGSQKGMGAWVTKNIQYF. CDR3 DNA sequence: TGTGCCGGCAGCCAGAAGGGTATGGGGGCCTGGGTCACCAAAAACATTCAGTACTTC. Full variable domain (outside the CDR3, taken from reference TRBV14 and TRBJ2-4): EAGVTQFPSHSVIEKGQTVTLRCDPISGHDNLYWYRRVMGKEIKFLLHFVKESKQDESGMPNNRFLAERTGGTYSTLKVQPAELEDSGVYFCAGSQKGMGAWVTKNIQYFGAGTRLSVL.